This T cell receptor beta chain was obtained from a study of cytomegalovirus exposure and HLA in healthy donors. On the study more broadly: The same platform was used for the 120 validation repertoires and the approximately 670 first-cohort repertoires, a later analysis reported.

The data were produced by immunoSEQ multiplex PCR, yet TCRdb's version contains in-frame clones alone and is incomplete. This sample carries tens of thousands of clones, around 97% of them seen once, and the ten largest clones take 8.5% to 10%. The receptor was derived from a man younger than 45 in good health and CMV-seropositive. The sample consisted of PBMCs.

CDR3 loop: CASSFSSGLAVEQYF. As DNA, the CDR3 is TGTGCCAGCAGTTTCTCTTCGGGACTAGCCGTCGAGCAGTACTTC. The genes are TRBV28 and TRBJ2-7; 9 nucleotides line up with TRBD2. In germline, CDR1 is MDHEN, CDR2 SYDVKM. V shed 3 bases and J 6 bases; nucleotides not matched to a gene: 9. This CDR3 is built from 15 residues.